Detailed here is one T cell receptor (beta chain). Antigen: not known. A split of CD4+ cells into CD45RA+ naive and CD45RA-negative memory subsets was performed. Germline V lookup: CDR1 SNHLY, CDR2 FYNNEI. This CDR3 region has 14 residues. The V end lost 4 bases, the J end lost 4 bases, and 13 bases lay between the germline ends. The data are from a study of shared clonotypes between healthy human individuals. Study conclusions and caveats: In contrast to clonotypes shared by all four donors, non-shared clonotypes had lower generation probabilities. A handful of donors showed sharing of about 5.5% of naive CD4 clonotypes. What naive subsets generally showed was a larger estimated richness than memory subsets showed.

Clones were sequenced by immunoSEQ multiplex PCR, and TCRdb holds only the in-frame ones, with some missing. The sample gives more than 400,000 clones, roughly 95% of which show up once; around 0.067% is in the top ten. This chain links TRBV2 with TRBJ1-2; possible D gene TRBD1, 5 bases. Sequencing was performed on naive CD4+ T cells sorted from blood. Noted subset: CD45RA+ positively selected. This TCR came from a woman under 40 in good health. CDR3 residues: CASSAHRTSYGYTF. As DNA, the CDR3 is TGTGCCAGCAGTGCCCACAGGACCTCCTATGGCTACACCTTC. Full variable domain (outside the CDR3, taken from reference TRBV2 and TRBJ1-2): EPEVTQTPSHQVTQMGQEVILRCVPISNHLYFYWYRQILGQKVEFLVSFYNNEISEKSEIFDDQFSVERPDGSNFTLKIRSTKLEDSAMYFCASSAHRTSYGYTFGSGTRLTVV.